This TCR beta chain was recovered during a study of blood T cell repertoires in COVID-19. Overall study: There were acute and convalescent COVID-19 samples, and they came from the United States, Italy and Spain.

Enrollees, about 18 to 100 years old, lived in 25 or so US areas. Sequencing used immunoSEQ multiplex PCR; TCRdb keeps in-frame clones, though not all of them. This table has roughly 250,000 clones, 86% appearing once. The CDR3 consists of 16 residues. V was trimmed by 0 bases and J by 1 base, leaving 11 bases between them. CDR1 SGHNT and CDR2 YYREEE come from the germline V gene (reference sequence). This receptor was obtained from a woman aged 50 to 60 who had recovered from COVID-19. V gene TRBV5-4 combines with J gene TRBJ2-1, with a weak D call TRBD2 (7 bases). The sequencing input was PBMCs or T cells enriched from blood (not recorded which). CDR3 nucleotide sequence: TGTGCCAGCAGCTTGGCCGGGGGGCTTTCCTACAATGAGCAGTTCTTC. This translates into CASSLAGGLSYNEQFF.